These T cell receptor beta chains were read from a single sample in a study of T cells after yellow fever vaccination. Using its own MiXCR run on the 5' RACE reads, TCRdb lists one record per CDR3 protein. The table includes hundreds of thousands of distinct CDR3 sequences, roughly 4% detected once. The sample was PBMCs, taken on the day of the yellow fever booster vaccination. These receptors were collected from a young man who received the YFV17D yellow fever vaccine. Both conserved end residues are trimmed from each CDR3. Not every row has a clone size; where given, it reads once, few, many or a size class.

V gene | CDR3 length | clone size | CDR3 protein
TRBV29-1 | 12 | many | SVGAGLGDNEQF
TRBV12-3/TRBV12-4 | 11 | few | ASSLGRMNIQY
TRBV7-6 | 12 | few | ASSPDVGGETQY
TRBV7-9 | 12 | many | ASSFTGKTGELF
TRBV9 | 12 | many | ASSIRTGGGELF
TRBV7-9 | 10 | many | ASSLERVEQY
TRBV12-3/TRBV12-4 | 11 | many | ASKMGLSETQY
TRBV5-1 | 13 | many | ASRYVYRGRETQY
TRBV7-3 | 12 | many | ASSGQGNTGELF
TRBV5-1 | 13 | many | ASSEGQGPYNEQF
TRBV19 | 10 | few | ASSIGYNEQF
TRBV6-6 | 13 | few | ASSYSAERNGEQY
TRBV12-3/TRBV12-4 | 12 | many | ASTGTGSSYEQY
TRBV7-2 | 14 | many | ASSLALERATDTQY
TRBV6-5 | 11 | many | ASSKLGTGELF
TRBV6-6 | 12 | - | ASSYSRTNPAQY
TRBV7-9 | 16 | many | ASSLGSGLAPREDTQY
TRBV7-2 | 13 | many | ASTVPGQVIDEQF
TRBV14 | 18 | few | ASSQGYFGPGTTITDTQY
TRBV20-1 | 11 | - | SARVEGDQPQH
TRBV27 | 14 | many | ASSLFPQALNSPLH
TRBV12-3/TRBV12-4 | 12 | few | ASSQTGSRHTQY
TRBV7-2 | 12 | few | ASSLYAGGPEQF
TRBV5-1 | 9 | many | ASTQGSGYT
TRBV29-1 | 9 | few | SVEDKEEQF
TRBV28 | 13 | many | ASNLGQGVTDTQY
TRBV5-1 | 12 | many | ASSLGLQGSGYT
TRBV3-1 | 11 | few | ASSQGSFYEQY
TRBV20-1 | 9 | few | SGEGGYEQY
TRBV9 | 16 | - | ASSVGTGLSSYNSPLH
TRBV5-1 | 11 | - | ASSEGNQETQY
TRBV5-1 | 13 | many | ASSHPDRVVYEQY
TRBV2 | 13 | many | AISDPGTQQETQY
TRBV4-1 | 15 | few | ASSQDPGGRVSGELF
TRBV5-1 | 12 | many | ASSTGTVNSPLH
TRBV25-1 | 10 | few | ASSWSGDGYT
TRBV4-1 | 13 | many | ASSQDWEGGTEAF
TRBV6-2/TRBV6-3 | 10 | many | ASSPAGGELF
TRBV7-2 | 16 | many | ASSPTPPGGGWVGELF
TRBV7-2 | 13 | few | ASSRWGGLYNEQF
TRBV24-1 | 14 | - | ATSDSRRGSNQPQH